This T cell receptor beta chain emerged from a study of blood T cell repertoires in COVID-19. Whole-study context: The samples span acute and convalescent COVID-19 from the United States, Italy and Spain.

Seattle's enrolled individuals joined amid active infection and were then monitored longitudinally. Germline V gives CDR1 LGHNA, CDR2 YSLEER. V was trimmed by 0 bases and J by 10 bases, leaving 15 bases between them. The CDR3 sequence is 14 residues long. Profiling relied on immunoSEQ multiplex PCR, and the TCRdb table lists in-frame clones only, not all of them. The sample yields roughly 410,000 clones, approximately 89% seen once. The rearrangement links TRBV4-3 to TRBJ1-1, with a tentative D call TRBD1 (6 bases). This clonotype was sampled from a woman in her thirties or forties with COVID-19, enrolled during active disease. The sample consisted of peripheral blood. Here the CDR3 reads CASSQDRQASRAFF. The CDR3 DNA reads TGCGCCAGCAGCCAAGATCGACAGGCGTCTCGAGCTTTCTTT.